Shown below are 15 T cell receptor beta chains from a single sample sequenced in a study of shared clonotypes between healthy human individuals. The naive CD8 subset, CD45RO-negative cells positively selected for CCR7, excluded terminally differentiated effector memory CD45RA+ cells. Produced via immunoSEQ multiplex PCR; TCRdb's table is partial and in-frame only. The sample has millions of clones; just over 90% are singletons. Sequencing was done on a sample of naive CD8+ T cells from PBMCs. The receptors derive from a man aged 18 to 29 in good health. Some clones in this sample may be carry-over from other donors' samples.

Regarding this clone: In the same sample, other DNA sequences code for this CDR3. The chain uses TRBV4-1 and TRBJ1-1; D not certain. CDR3 length: 14 amino acids. V lost 1 base and J 5 bases, leaving 11 bases between the germline ends. Germline CDR1 MGHRA, CDR2 YSYEKL. CDR3 bases: TGCGCCAGCAGCCAAGGGGCCGGTGGGACTGAAGCTTTCTTT. Translating gives CASSQGAGGTEAFF.

This chain uses TRBV6-5 with TRBJ1-5, with a tentative D call TRBD1 (6 bases). Trimming cost V 4 bases and J 7 bases, with 14 bases left between them. Germline V CDR1 and CDR2: MNHEY, SVGAGI. CDR3 length: 14 amino acids. In DNA, the CDR3 is TGTGCCAGCAGTTTACGATCAGGGGTCCAGCCCCAGCATTTT. This gives the protein CASSLRSGVQPQHF.

The V and J genes are TRBV27 and TRBJ2-1; 11 bases are a match to TRBD1. CDR1 is MNHEY and CDR2 is SMNVEV in the germline V gene (reference sequence). This CDR3 has 16 residues. The ends lost 4 bases at V and 3 bases at J; junction bases unmatched: 5. The CDR3 sequence is CASSYGQGAFYNEQFF. The CDR3 DNA reads as TGTGCCAGCAGTTACGGACAGGGGGCATTCTACAATGAGCAGTTCTTC.

The J gene is TRBJ2-5, the V gene TRBV7-8; TRBD1 is a possible D gene (6 bases). Germline lookup yields CDR1 SGHVS and CDR2 FQNEAQ. The CDR3 is made up of 15 amino acids. The V end was cut by 8 bases, the J end by 0 bases, with 16 bases between. The CDR3 region is CASGPDSPYQETQYF. CDR3 sequence (DNA): TGTGCCAGCGGACCGGACAGCCCGTACCAAGAGACCCAGTACTTC.

The V gene is TRBV28, the J gene TRBJ1-1, with 8 bases that match TRBD1. The CDR3 is made up of 15 amino acids. Germline V lookup: CDR1 MDHEN, CDR2 SYDVKM. V gave up 3 bases and J gave up 5 bases; unmatched junction bases: 8. CDR3 bases: TGTGCCAGCAGTTTTGGCGCAGGGGGCCGGACTGAAGCTTTCTTT. Amino acid sequence: CASSFGAGGRTEAFF.

The sample holds a few counts of this clone. The chain recombines TRBV7-9 with TRBJ2-1, with TRBD1 identical over 8 bases. CDR3 length equals 16 residues. V shed 5 bases, J shed 3 bases, and the junction held 9 bases outside the gene matches. CDR1 and CDR2 from the germline V gene are SEHNR and FQNEAQ (reference sequence). The CDR3 DNA sequence: TGTGCCAGCAGCCCCTCACAGGGGGTGGTCTACAATGAGCAGTTCTTC. Amino acid sequence: CASSPSQGVVYNEQFF.

V usage is TRBV6-5 and J usage is TRBJ2-3, with TRBD2 identical over 8 bases. CDR1 is MNHEY and CDR2 is SVGAGI in the germline V gene. The CDR3 runs 16 residues. V lost 3 bases and J lost 4; bases outside the gene matches: 9. CDR3 residues: CASSYQGGRSSDTQYF. The CDR3 DNA follows: TGTGCCAGCAGTTATCAGGGCGGGAGGTCGTCAGATACGCAGTATTTT.

The gene calls are TRBV2 and TRBJ2-7; no clear D. The CDR3 runs to 12 residues. Germline V gene lookup returns CDR1 SNHLY and CDR2 FYNNEI. V was trimmed by 9 bases and J by 6 bases, leaving 15 bases between them. The chain's CDR3 is CASRPPALEQYF. CDR3 DNA sequence: TGTGCCAGTCGCCCGCCGGCCCTCGAGCAGTACTTC.

The V and J genes are TRBV4-3 and TRBJ2-1, with unresolved D. Per the germline V gene, CDR1 is LGHNA and CDR2 is YSLEER. Trimming took 1 base from V and 2 from J, leaving 18 bases between them. The CDR3 contains 18 residues. The CDR3, as DNA: TGCGCCAGCAGCCAAGGTCCGAGTTCGGCAGCTACCTACAATGAGCAGTTCTTC. Protein sequence: CASSQGPSSAATYNEQFF.

The chain uses TRBV7-9 and TRBJ1-4; D call uncertain. This CDR3 contains 11 residues. V gave up 6 bases and J gave up 7 bases, with 6 bases separating them. In germline, CDR1 is SEHNR, CDR2 FQNEAQ (reference sequence). CDR3 DNA sequence: TGTGCCAGCAGGTTGAGTGAAAAACTGTTTTTT. Amino acids: CASRLSEKLFF.

V gene TRBV19 combines with J gene TRBJ1-3, with a weak D call TRBD1 (6 bases). The CDR3 is 15 amino acids. Deletions cut 5 bases from V and 3 bases from J, with 14 bases between. Per the germline V gene, CDR1 is LNHDA and CDR2 is SQIVND (reference sequence). The CDR3 DNA reads as TGTGCCAGTAGTTCGACAGGATCCCGTGGAAACACCATATATTTT. It is translated as CASSSTGSRGNTIYF.

This clone was seen a single time. The rearrangement uses TRBV7-3 and TRBJ1-1, with a tentative D call TRBD1 (6 bases). This CDR3 region has 15 residues. Per germline, CDR1 SGHTA and CDR2 FQGTGA. Trimming removed 5 bases at V and 10 bases at J, with 23 bases between. CDR3 protein: CASSRVRRAGGAAFF. CDR3 sequence (DNA): TGTGCCAGCAGCCGGGTTCGTCGGGCGGGGGGCGCAGCTTTCTTT.

The rearrangement joins TRBV7-9 to TRBJ2-3; TRBD2 matches 10 bases. The germline V gene encodes CDR1 SEHNR and CDR2 FQNEAQ (reference sequence). The CDR3 has 16 amino acids. The V and J ends lost 1 base and 4 bases, in that order; junction bases with no gene match: 5. CDR3 residues: CASSLDEAGGPDTQYF. For the CDR3, the DNA is TGTGCCAGCAGCTTAGATGAAGCGGGAGGGCCAGATACGCAGTATTTT.

This sequence joins TRBV27 and TRBJ2-5; D is ambiguous. Trimming stripped 10 bases from V and 3 bases from J, with 18 bases between. The CDR3 spans 14 residues. Per the germline V gene, CDR1 is MNHEY and CDR2 is SMNVEV (reference sequence). The DNA for the CDR3 is TGTGCCACCCCAACCCCTCCCGCAAAAGAGACCCAGTACTTC. Its protein product is CATPTPPAKETQYF.

The chain uses TRBV27 and TRBJ1-1; the match to TRBD1 covers 10 bases. Germline CDR1 is MNHEY and CDR2 is SMNVEV (reference sequence). Losses at the gene ends were 6 bases for V and 3 bases for J; bases not matched to a gene: 10. The CDR3 totals 16 residues. For the CDR3, the DNA is TGTGCCAGCAGACGGAGACAGGGGGCGTTATACACTGAAGCTTTCTTT. Its protein is CASRRRQGALYTEAFF.